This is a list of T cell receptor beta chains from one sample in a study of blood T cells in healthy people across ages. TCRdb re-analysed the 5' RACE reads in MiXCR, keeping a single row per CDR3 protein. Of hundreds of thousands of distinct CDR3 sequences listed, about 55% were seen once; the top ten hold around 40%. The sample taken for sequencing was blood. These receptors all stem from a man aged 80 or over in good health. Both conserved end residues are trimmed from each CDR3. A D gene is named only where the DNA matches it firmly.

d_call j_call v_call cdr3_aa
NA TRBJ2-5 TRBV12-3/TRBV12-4 ASSITATPEETQY
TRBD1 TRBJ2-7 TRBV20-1 SARGQLSYEQY
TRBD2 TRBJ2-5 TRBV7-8 ASREGFGLAGGSEQY
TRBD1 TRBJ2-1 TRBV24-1 ATGRRDRAYNEQF
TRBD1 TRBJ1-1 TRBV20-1 SARKQGARGTEAF
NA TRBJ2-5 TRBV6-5 ASSYDYRGGQETQY
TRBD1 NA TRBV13 ASRGQGRGEQY
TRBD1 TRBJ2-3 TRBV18 ASSTAGGGNTQY
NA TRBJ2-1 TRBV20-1 SASDRGGAGSQF
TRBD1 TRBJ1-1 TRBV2 ASSARDRDTEAF
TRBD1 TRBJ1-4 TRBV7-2 ASSLDGTGGKLF
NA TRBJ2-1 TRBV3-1 ASSQGDPPVHNEQF
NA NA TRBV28 ATGKLYEQY
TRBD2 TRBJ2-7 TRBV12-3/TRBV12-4 ASSRLAGPFYEQY
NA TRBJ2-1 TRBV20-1 SAGRTRSYNEQF
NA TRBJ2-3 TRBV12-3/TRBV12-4 ASSLSGALGYAY
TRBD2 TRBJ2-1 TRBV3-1 ASSRREAGNEQF
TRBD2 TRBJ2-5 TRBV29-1 SVVGAGVGETQY
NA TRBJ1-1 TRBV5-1 ASSLGGQNKNEAF
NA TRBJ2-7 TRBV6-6 ASSSGTPSYEQY
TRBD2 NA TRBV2 ASSGTSGRQTQY
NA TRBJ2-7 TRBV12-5 ASGDPGIQGEQY
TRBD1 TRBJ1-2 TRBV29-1 SARTGQANYGYT
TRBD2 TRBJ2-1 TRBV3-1 ASSQGTSGTSVRNEQF
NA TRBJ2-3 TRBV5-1 ASSFTGGTTDTQY
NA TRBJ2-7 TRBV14 ASSHARDANEQY
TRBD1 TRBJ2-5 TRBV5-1 ASSSWDRGPKEQY
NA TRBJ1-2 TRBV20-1 SARRSSYGYT
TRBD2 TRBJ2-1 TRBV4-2 ASSQVPPLAGVVDEQF
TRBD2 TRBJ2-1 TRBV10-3 AISEDGGETIPSYEQF
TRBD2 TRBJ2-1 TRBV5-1 ASSLAPAGGNEQF
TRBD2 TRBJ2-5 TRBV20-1 SARGLSGIGNEQY
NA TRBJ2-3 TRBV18 ASSPLMTPNTDTQY
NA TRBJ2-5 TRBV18 ASSPGTETQY
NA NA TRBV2 ASDSFRVGEQY
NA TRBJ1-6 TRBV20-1 SARTDRTASPLH
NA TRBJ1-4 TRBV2 ASSDPHREHPERKLF
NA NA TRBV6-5 ASSYQGPGPYEQY
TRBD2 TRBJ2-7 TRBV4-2 ASSQEAVAGPYEQY
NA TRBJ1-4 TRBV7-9 ASSSTQQKLF
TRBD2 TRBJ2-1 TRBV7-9 ASSLRPRTSGDNEQF
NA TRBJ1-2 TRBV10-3 AISESLGQSSGYT